The clone carrying this T cell receptor beta chain was counted at least ten times. Genes here carry mouse names. Extracted from the samples, RNA was reverse transcribed into cDNA to serve as the sequencing template. Sequenced by immunoSEQ multiplex PCR; TCRdb stores in-frame clones only, minus some. The repertoire yields about 120,000 clones, none seen only once; the top ten contain 20%. This entry is derived from a study of CD8+ T cells in alopecia areata. Sequenced: lesional skin. The receptor was isolated from a C3H/HeJ mouse with alopecia areata. The strain's MHC haplotype is H2-k.

The CDR3 loop reads CASSDAQPSQNTLYF. The CDR3 bases that were read are TGTGCCAGCAGTGATGCACAGCCTAGTCAAAAC. This chain connects TRBV13-3 to TRBJ2-4; the D is unclear. The read ends 4 residues early relative to the CDR3; the germline J gene fills the gap. The CDR3 has 15 amino acids. The V and J ends lost 0 bases and 0 bases respectively, with 8 bases between them. CDR1 and CDR2 from the germline V gene are NNHDY and SYVADS. Using reference TRBV13-3 and TRBJ2-4 for the parts outside the CDR3, the full variable domain is EAAVTQSPRSKVAVTGGKVTLSCHQTNNHDYMYWYRQDTGHGLRLIHYSYVADSTEKGDIPDGYKASRPSQENFSLILELASLSQTAVYFCASSDAQPSQNTLYFGAGTRLSVL.